The T cell receptor (beta chain) under discussion was sequenced for a study of PD-L1 blockade in urothelial cancer (dated by TCRdb to between 2016 and 2019). Background for the entire study: All patients started therapy around 2014 and received atezolizumab 1,200 mg intravenously every 3 weeks. About 90% of the roughly 29 patients were identified as males with urothelial cancer of bladder origin, and a prior smoking history was reported by 18 of 29 patients. An ECOG performance status of 0 or 1 was recorded for the patients, and 0 to 3 prior chemotherapy regimens had been received by the patients. Blood samples were analyzed at 3 weeks after treatment start (second dose) and at 6 weeks after treatment start. Blood samples gave a median of approximately 150,000 T cells and approximately 80,000 unique TCRs, with a median clonality of 0.080. An exploratory multi-omic analysis was conducted of the somatic, immune and clinical correlates of response to PD-L1 blockade with atezolizumab in urothelial cancer. Pretreatment tumor samples and matched peripheral blood, collected serially before and after atezolizumab treatment, underwent TCR sequencing. Progression-free survival longer than 6 months counted as durable clinical benefit, and TCR features were additionally tested against both progression-free and overall survival. In the same patients, whole exome sequencing and RNA sequencing of pretreatment tumors were performed in addition to TCR sequencing. Under ten patients reached durable clinical benefit, while some 20 patients did not. Some 30 patients had pretreatment blood TCR-seq, approximately 24 had at least one posttreatment blood collection, and approximately 24 had tumor TCR-seq.

To note about this clone: What antigen it recognizes has not been identified. Base qualities are not recorded, but no much larger clone differs from it by a single base.

Study-wide conclusions, independent of this receptor: Among patients with durable benefit, tumor-associated TCR clones showed greater expansion in peripheral blood 3 weeks after treatment started (n ≈ 21, p = 0.022). Improved progression-free and overall survival was found to be associated with pretreatment peripheral blood TCR clonality below the median. Because the sample size was small (n ≈ 29) and many exploratory analyses were performed, the results are intended to be hypothesis-generating.

To estimate absolute template abundance from read counts, synthetic TCR analog templates were spiked into each PCR. The immunoSEQ assay used bias-controlled V and J gene primers to amplify TCRbeta CDR3 regions from genomic DNA. Rearranged TCRbeta segments were sequenced at approximately 20X coverage. Under the source paper's analysis protocol: Sequencing errors were corrected by clustering, and CDR3s were annotated against IMGT so that V, D and J genes could be assigned. Downstream analyses used only productive TCRbeta rearrangements and left out out-of-frame or stop-codon sequences. To compute clonality, Shannon entropy was normalized by the log of the number of unique productive sequences and then subtracted from one. Fisher's exact test with Benjamini-Hochberg correction, using a cutoff of adjusted p below 0.01, was how clones that differed between time points or between blood and tumor were identified. As stored in TCRdb, this immuneACCESS dataset retains in-frame rearrangements with V and J assigned. A fraction of the clones does not appear; measured against another copy, unresolved V genes explain less than half of the discrepancy, and the remainder lacks a known reason. The DNA was the basis for D and trimming; V, J and clone size are from that table. For this sample there are approximately 50,000 clones; 88% appear just once. 2% to 3% of the sample lies in the top ten.

This specimen's time point label, interpreted: peripheral blood 6 weeks after treatment start. The cohort included some 30 patients with locally advanced or metastatic urothelial carcinoma who were treated at Memorial Sloan Kettering on a trial protocol. Peripheral blood mononuclear cells were collected pretreatment and during treatment, with between 1 and 8 total time points obtained per patient. The Qiagen DNeasy Blood extraction kit was used to purify genomic DNA from total PBMCs and tumor samples. PBMCs were collected pretreatment and during treatment and were isolated and stored as previously described. The CDR3 goes from the cysteine to the phenylalanine over 18 residues. Left in the record is the CDR3 DNA by itself, 54 bases read in frame from the first base.

This TCR was recovered from a man aged 60 to 75 with urothelial cancer. The rearrangement joined TRBV21-1 to TRBJ2-3; the D call of TRBD1 is as the table states it, not checked on the DNA. TRBV21-1 is flagged as a pseudogene. The sample here was PBMCs, taken around atezolizumab (anti-PD-L1) treatment. The CDR3 has the sequence CASSKRRRDRGQADTQYF. The DNA sequence is given as TGTGCCAGCAGCAAAAGAAGAAGGGACAGGGGGCAGGCAGATACGCAGTATTTT.